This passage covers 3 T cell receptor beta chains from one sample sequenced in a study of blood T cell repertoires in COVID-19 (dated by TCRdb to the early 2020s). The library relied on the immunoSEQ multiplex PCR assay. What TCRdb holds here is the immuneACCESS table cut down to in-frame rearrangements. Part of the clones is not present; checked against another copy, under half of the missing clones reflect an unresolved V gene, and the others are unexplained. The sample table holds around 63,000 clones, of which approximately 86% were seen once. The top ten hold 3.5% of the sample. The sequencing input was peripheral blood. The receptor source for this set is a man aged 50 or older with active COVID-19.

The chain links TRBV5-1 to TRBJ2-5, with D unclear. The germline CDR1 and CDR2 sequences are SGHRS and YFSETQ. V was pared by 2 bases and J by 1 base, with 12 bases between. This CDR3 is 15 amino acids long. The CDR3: CASSFIPSLQETQYF. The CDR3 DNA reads TGCGCCAGCAGCTTTATCCCCTCCCTCCAAGAGACCCAGTACTTC.

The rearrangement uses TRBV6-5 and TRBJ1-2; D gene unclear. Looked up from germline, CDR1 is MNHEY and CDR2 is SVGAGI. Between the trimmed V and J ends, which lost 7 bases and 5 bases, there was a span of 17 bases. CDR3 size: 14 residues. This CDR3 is CASIPRARLYGYTF. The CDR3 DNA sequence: TGTGCCAGCATCCCGAGGGCCAGACTTTATGGCTACACCTTC.

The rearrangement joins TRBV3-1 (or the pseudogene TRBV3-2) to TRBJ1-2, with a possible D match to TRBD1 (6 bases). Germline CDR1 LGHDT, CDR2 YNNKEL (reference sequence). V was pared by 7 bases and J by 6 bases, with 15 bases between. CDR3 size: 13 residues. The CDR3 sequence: CASTSTTGHGYTF. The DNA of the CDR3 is TGTGCCAGCACTTCAACCACAGGGCATGGCTACACCTTC.